A single sample is the source of the 6 T cell receptor beta chains below, sequenced in a study of immune cell composition in non-small cell lung cancer. The method was immunoSEQ multiplex PCR; TCRdb's version includes in-frame clones alone and lacks a portion of them. The sample lists about 4,900 clones; roughly 80% were seen once. The sequencing input was lung tumor tissue. All receptors derive from a human donor with non-small cell lung cancer.

The sample holds a few counts of this clone. The chain combines TRBV7-9 with TRBJ2-6; 7 nucleotides line up with TRBD1. This CDR3 spans 15 amino acids. Germline CDR1 is SEHNR and CDR2 is FQNEAQ (reference sequence). Germline trimming cut 6 bases from V and 2 bases from J; bases unmatched to any gene: 4. The CDR3 is CASSPQGTGANVLTF. In nucleotides, the CDR3 is TGTGCCAGCAGTCCACAGGGGACTGGGGCCAACGTCCTGACTTTC.

V gene TRBV19 combines with J gene TRBJ1-1; 11 nucleotides match TRBD1. In germline, CDR1 is LNHDA, CDR2 SQIVND (reference sequence). The V and J ends lost 6 bases and 4 bases, in that order; junction bases with no gene match: 10. There are 16 residues in the CDR3. The CDR3 sequence: CASSYGQGARGTEAFF. CDR3 DNA sequence: TGTGCCAGTAGCTATGGACAGGGGGCGAGGGGCACTGAAGCTTTCTTT.

The CDR3 nucleotides read TGTGCCAGCAGCTTGCGACAGGGGGCGGGGGAGACCCAGTACTTC. Amino acid sequence: CASSLRQGAGETQYF. The chain is built from TRBV5-4 and TRBJ2-5; TRBD1 aligns across 10 bases. The CDR3 contains 15 residues. The V gene's germline CDR1 is SGHNT and CDR2 YYREEE (reference sequence). The V and J ends lost 1 base and 5 bases, in that order; junction bases with no gene match: 5.

This chain links TRBV5-6 with TRBJ1-2; TRBD1 agrees at 12 bases. With V trimmed by 5 bases and J by 6 bases, 8 bases remained unmatched. The V gene's germline CDR1 is SGHDT and CDR2 YYEEEE. This CDR3 comprises 15 residues. The DNA for the CDR3 is TGTGCCAGCAGAAGGGGACAGGGGGCAAGCCATGGCTACACCTTC. Protein sequence: CASRRGQGASHGYTF.

The chain joins TRBV11-2 to TRBJ2-3; TRBD2 might be the D (7 bases). This CDR3 is 17 amino acids long. CDR1 and CDR2 (germline): SGHAT, FQNNGV. Trimming removed 0 bases at V and 3 bases at J, with 16 bases between. This chain's CDR3 is CASSLDGGRGGTDTQYF. Written as DNA, the CDR3 is TGTGCCAGCAGCTTAGATGGGGGAAGGGGGGGAACAGATACGCAGTATTTT.

The CDR3 region is CASSLSSGGAEEQYF. The CDR3 nucleotides read TGCGCCAGCAGCTTGAGCAGCGGGGGGGCCGAGGAGCAGTACTTC. This chain connects TRBV5-1 to TRBJ2-5, with TRBD2 matching 10 bases. Germline CDR1 is SGHRS and CDR2 is YFSETQ. After removal of 1 base from V and 11 bases from J, the junction contained 11 bases not matched to a gene. CDR3 length: 15 amino acids.